The subject of this entry is one T cell receptor (beta chain). The data belong to a study of post-analysis software for immune sequencing data. Presence of unique molecular identifiers characterized the TCR beta cDNA libraries. TCRdb passed the PCR reads through MiXCR, listing each CDR3 protein once. The repertoire holds hundreds of thousands of distinct CDR3 sequences, with roughly 29% as singletons. Sequencing used blood. This receptor was taken from a girl aged 10-17 years with multiple sclerosis.

The CDR3 DNA reads as TGTGCCAGCAGTGAAACGGGCATCGGGGAGCTGTTTTTT. Translating gives CASSETGIGELFF. This chain links TRBV2 with TRBJ2-2; D remains unclear. The germline gives CDR1 SNHLY, CDR2 FYNNEI. The CDR3 contains 13 residues. Trimming left V 2 bases short and J 7 bases short, with 8 bases between.